One T cell receptor (beta chain) is described in this entry. The antigen is not known. This entry comes from a study of cytomegalovirus exposure and HLA in healthy donors. About the study: HLA-typed donors contributed around 88 million unique TCRs, which were held in an early data release.

The PCR was carried out with 60 Vbeta primers and 13 Jbeta primers. The method was immunoSEQ multiplex PCR; TCRdb's version includes in-frame clones alone and lacks a portion of them. Its table records under 200,000 clones. Germline values: CDR1 SGDLS, CDR2 YYNGEE. The CDR3 is made up of 19 amino acids. Study observations and caveats: Other equally common chains were less clonally expanded than HLA-associated TCR beta chains, a later analysis showed. Sequencing artifact likely explains a cluster of highly shared sequence variants. Presence/absence analyses treated sequencing depth as roughly uniform across donors.

The chain recombines TRBV9 with TRBJ2-5; 9 nucleotides agree with TRBD2. The DNA end lines up better with TRBJ2-7; the J call may be wrong. Sample: PBMCs. The receptor was derived from a man aged 30-40 years in good health and CMV-seronegative. For the CDR3, the DNA is TGTGCCAGCAGCGTACCCCTTAATATAGCGGGGGTTAGCTCCTACGAGCAGTACTTC. It translates to CASSVPLNIAGVSSYEQYF.